A selection of T cell receptor beta chains follows, all from one sample in a study of human T cells and chemical hapten exposure. Each CDR3 protein is one row after TCRdb ran MiXCR on the RACE reads. The top ten clones hold about 2.5% of a sample with about 190,000 distinct CDR3 sequences, under 25% of them seen once. The starting material was whole blood, obtained in connection with sensitization to the hapten diphenylcyclopropenone (DPC). The receptors originated from a woman in her 40s with alopecia areata. Some clones in this sample may be carry-over from other donors' samples. CDR3s include the opening cysteine and the closing phenylalanine or tryptophan. The D gene is left open where the match is weak. Part of the rows lack a size; the others show once, few, many or a class for expanded clones.

v_call	j_call	d_call	clone_size	cdr3_nt	cdr3_aa
TRBV29-1	TRBJ2-5	NA	many	TGCAGCGTTGAAGAGGGGCACGAGACCCAGTACTTC	CSVEEGHETQYF
TRBV20-1	TRBJ2-7	TRBD1	NA	TGCAGTGCTAGAGATAGGGGGACAGGGCTGAACGAGCAGTACTTC	CSARDRGTGLNEQYF
TRBV7-2	TRBJ2-3	NA	NA	TGTGCCAGCAGCTTATACGCGAGGGGCAGCGGCCCGCAGTATTTT	CASSLYARGSGPQYF
TRBV10-3	TRBJ2-1	TRBD2	few	TGTGCCATCAGATTTAGCGGGAGTAGCGATGAGCAGTTCTTC	CAIRFSGSSDEQFF
TRBV11-1	TRBJ2-7	NA	NA	TGTGCCAGCAGCCGGTGGGGGGAGCAGTACTTC	CASSRWGEQYF
TRBV7-2	TRBJ1-6	NA	NA	TGTGCCAGCAGGAAAGCCAGGGTCTCATTCTCACCCCTCCACTTT	CASRKARVSFSPLHF
TRBV28	TRBJ1-1	TRBD1	NA	TGTGCCAGCAGTTACCGACAGGGGGCATGGGCTTTCTTT	CASSYRQGAWAFF
TRBV29-1	TRBJ1-2	NA	many	TGCAGCGGGTTCTATGGCTACACCTTC	CSGFYGYTF
TRBV21-1	TRBJ1-5	NA	NA	TGTGCCAGCAGCAAGGGGGACCAAAGAAATCAGCCCCAGCATTTT	CASSKGDQRNQPQHF
TRBV13	TRBJ2-5	TRBD1	few	TGTGCCAGCAGCCGTCGGGACAGCCAAGAGACCCAGTACTTC	CASSRRDSQETQYF
TRBV11-2	TRBJ2-5	NA	NA	NA	CASSSRVGVGSGETQSF
TRBV3-1	TRBJ1-2	NA	NA	TGTGCCAGCAGAGCGGCAGGGTCAGCTAACTATGGCTACACCTTC	CASRAAGSANYGYTF
TRBV20-1	TRBJ2-3	TRBD1	few	TGCAGTGTCACCTCCCACAGGGGAGATACGCAGTATTTT	CSVTSHRGDTQYF